The rows below give T cell receptor beta chains drawn from one sample of a study of cytomegalovirus exposure and HLA in healthy donors. Sequenced by immunoSEQ multiplex PCR; TCRdb stores in-frame clones only, minus some. The data show some 180,000 clones, around three quarters seen once. The sample consisted of PBMCs. The receptors come from a man under 40 in good health and CMV-seronegative. CDR3s include the opening cysteine and the closing phenylalanine or tryptophan. A D gene is named only where the DNA matches it firmly. The size entry is marked missing in some rows and otherwise reads once, few, many or a size class.

V gene	clone size	D gene	J gene	CDR3 DNA	CDR3 protein
TRBV4-1	-	-	TRBJ1-1	TGCGCCAGCAGCCAAGTCGGGGAAGGCCCGAACACTGAAGCTTTCTTT	CASSQVGEGPNTEAFF
TRBV27	-	-	TRBJ1-1	TGTGCCAGCAGTTTATACGGGATGAACACTGAAGCTTTCTTT	CASSLYGMNTEAFF
TRBV6-5	-	TRBD1	TRBJ2-3	TGTGCCAGCCATTCGACAGGGTGGAGTACAGATACGCAGTATTTT	CASHSTGWSTDTQYF
TRBV27	-	-	TRBJ1-5	TGTGCCAGCAGTCCTGGACAGACGCGGCAGCCCCAGCATTTT	CASSPGQTRQPQHF
TRBV9	-	TRBD2	TRBJ2-2	TGTGCCAGCAGCGTAGCATCGGCGGGAGGGCCTGGCGGGGAGCTGTTTTTT	CASSVASAGGPGGELFF
TRBV18	-	-	TRBJ1-6	TGTGCCAGCTCAGGACAGACGCCGAAGAATTCACCCCTCCACTTT	CASSGQTPKNSPLHF
TRBV19	-	TRBD1	TRBJ1-1	TGTGCCAGTCGACAGGGGGGCGGGGAAGCTTTCTTT	CASRQGGGEAFF
TRBV7-3	-	-	TRBJ2-7	TGTGCCAGCAGCCCGGACTCAGCCTACGAGCAGTACTTC	CASSPDSAYEQYF
TRBV2	once	TRBD2	TRBJ2-2	TGTGCCAGTGGACTAGCGGGACCAACCGGGGAGCTGTTTTTT	CASGLAGPTGELFF
TRBV7-9	-	-	TRBJ2-7	TGTGCCAGCAGCTTAGCGAGAGGCCACGAGCAGTACTTC	CASSLARGHEQYF
TRBV5-4	-	-	TRBJ2-1	TGTGCCAGCAGCCCGGAGGGGGGGCGGTGGAATGAGCAGTTCTTC	CASSPEGGRWNEQFF
TRBV18	-	TRBD2	TRBJ2-7	TGTGCCAGCTCACCCCCAATAGCGGGAGGGACCGCCTACGAGCAGTACTTC	CASSPPIAGGTAYEQYF
TRBV1	-	-	TRBJ2-5	TGCACCAGCAGCCAAAACCCGGGACTAGCGGAGACCCAGTACTTC	CTSSQNPGLAETQYF
TRBV13	once	TRBD1	TRBJ2-5	TGTGCCAGCAGCTCTGGACAGGGGGCGCGGAAGACCCAGTACTTC	CASSSGQGARKTQYF
TRBV29-1	-	TRBD1	TRBJ2-3	TGCAGCGTTGAGCAGGGGGCTAGGGGAGATACGCAGTATTTT	CSVEQGARGDTQYF
TRBV30	-	TRBD2	TRBJ2-6	TGTGCCTGGACACCGGGGGGATCTGGGGCCAACGTCCTGACTTTC	CAWTPGGSGANVLTF
TRBV4-1	-	-	TRBJ1-2	TGCGCCAGCAGCCAAGAATTCGGGGGGCCTGCCGACTATGGCTACACCTTC	CASSQEFGGPADYGYTF
TRBV2	few	-	TRBJ2-3	TGTGCCAGCAGTTCACGGGGGAGTGCAGATACGCAGTATTTT	CASSSRGSADTQYF
TRBV27	-	-	TRBJ1-1	TGTGCCAGCAGTTTAGGGCAGGGATTGAACACTGAAGCTTCCTTT	CASSLGQGLNTEASF
TRBV6-6	-	-	TRBJ1-1	TGTGCCAGCAGCCGGGGGGATATGAACACTGAAGCTTTCTTT	CASSRGDMNTEAFF